The 10 T cell receptor beta chains listed next were all sequenced from one sample in a study of blood T cells in healthy people across ages (dated by TCRdb to the mid-2010s). The protocol used for the library was 5' RACE. The listed sequencing device is Illumina HiSeq 2500. A second PCR of roughly 7 to 11 cycles was performed with a sample-barcoded 5' primer and a J-beta primer mix. Using fastp at Q25 and MiXCR, TCRdb reprocessed the public reads and kept productive beta chains. Each CDR3 protein gets just one entry, which takes the most common genes and DNA from the rows behind it. A total of a few hundred thousand distinct CDR3 sequences appear in this sample, about 25% of them only once. Of the sample, approximately 4% falls within the top ten clones. These same records also appear under a second study, on T cells of mothers and their children.

The sample was blood. These receptors were taken from a boy aged 2 to 10 in good health.

This sequence joins TRBV6-5 and TRBJ1-1; TRBD1 is a possible D gene (6 bases). Looked up from germline, CDR1 is MNHEY and CDR2 is SVGAGI. The CDR3 consists of 18 residues. V lost 1 base and J 2 bases, leaving 20 bases between the germline ends. In DNA, the CDR3 is TGTGCCAGCAGTTACTACCCACCAGGGGATCCGGGAAACACTGAAGCTTTCTTT. This codes for CASSYYPPGDPGNTEAFF.

This clonotype has just a few counts. This rearrangement joins TRBV6-5 to TRBJ2-7; 12 nucleotides match TRBD1. Germline CDR1 and CDR2: MNHEY and SVGAGI. CDR3 length: 15 residues. The trim removed 5 bases at V and 3 bases at J, leaving 5 bases unmatched. CDR3 region: CASSPGTGGRYEQYF. In DNA form, the CDR3 reads TGTGCCAGCAGTCCCGGGACAGGGGGCCGCTACGAGCAGTACTTC.

At least ten counts were recorded for this clonotype. The CDR3 DNA follows: TGTGCCAGCAGGGACAGGGGGACTAATGAAAAACTGTTTTTT. Its protein product is CASRDRGTNEKLFF. V gene TRBV6-6 combines with J gene TRBJ1-4, with 10 bases lining up with TRBD1. Looked up from germline, CDR1 is MNHNY and CDR2 is SVGAGI (reference sequence). This CDR3 is built from 14 residues. Losses at the gene ends were 6 bases for V and 2 bases for J; bases not matched to a gene: 0.

This chain links TRBV7-9 with TRBJ2-7; 13 bases fit TRBD2. CDR3 length equals 15 residues. Germline V lookup: CDR1 SEHNR, CDR2 FQNEAQ (reference sequence). V shed 5 bases, J shed 13 bases, and the junction held 14 bases outside the gene matches. The CDR3 coding sequence is TGTGCCAGCAGCCCTACACCAGGACTAGCGGGAGATCCTTACTTC. It is translated as CASSPTPGLAGDPYF.

The table lists this clonotype with a few counts. V is TRBV2 and J is TRBJ2-1, with TRBD1 as a possible D gene (6 bases). Trimming pared 6 bases from V and 5 bases from J, leaving 14 bases between. The CDR3 length is 14 residues. Germline V gene sequence: CDR1 SNHLY, CDR2 FYNNEI. The CDR3 coding sequence is TGTGCCAGCAGCACCACAGGGAACAACAATGAGCAGTTCTTC. Amino acid sequence: CASSTTGNNNEQFF.

The chain has TRBV9 and TRBJ2-5; 7 bases map to TRBD1. Germline values: CDR1 SGDLS, CDR2 YYNGEE. This CDR3 comprises 15 residues. With 4 bases clipped from V and 0 bases from J, the junction kept 6 bases outside the gene matches. CDR3 sequence (DNA): TGTGCCAGCAGCCCCTCCGACAGGGACCAAGAGACCCAGTACTTC. Residues: CASSPSDRDQETQYF.

The chain combines TRBV28 with TRBJ1-1, with a possible D match to TRBD1 (5 bases). There are 17 residues in the CDR3. V lost 3 bases and J lost 3, with 20 bases in between. Germline V CDR1 and CDR2: MDHEN, SYDVKM. CDR3 DNA: TGTGCCAGCAGTTTCTCCCTCTCCCGGGGGGACGACACTGAAGCTTTCTTT. Amino acid sequence: CASSFSLSRGDDTEAFF.

This clonotype has more than one count but fewer than ten. The chain has TRBV21-1 and TRBJ2-1; the table assigns TRBD1, which was not confirmed against the DNA. TRBV21-1 is a recognized pseudogene. The CDR3 sequence is 16 residues long. This CDR3 is CASSRDRAIIGNEQFF. In nucleotides, the CDR3 is TGTGCCAGCAGCAGGGACAGGGCTATCATCGGCAATGAGCAGTTCTTC.

This chain links TRBV25-1 with TRBJ2-5; 7 positions agree with TRBD1. The tail of the sequence fits TRBJ2-1 better, so the J call may be wrong. Looked up from germline, CDR1 is MGHDK and CDR2 is SYGVNS. The CDR3 consists of 15 residues. The CDR3 region is CASSEPLTGNNEQFF. Here the CDR3 DNA reads TGTGCCAGCAGTGAGCCCTTGACAGGGAACAATGAGCAGTTCTTC.

There are a few counts of this clonotype. The V gene is TRBV20-1, the J gene TRBJ2-1; 10 bases fit TRBD1. The J call is in doubt because the DNA end fits TRBJ2-7 better. Germline V gives CDR1 DFQATT, CDR2 SNEGSKA (reference sequence). CDR3 size: 15 residues. CDR3 coding DNA: TGCAGTGCTACCCATCGGGACAGGGGAGGCTACGAGCAGTACTTC. Translating it yields CSATHRDRGGYEQYF.